This T cell receptor (beta chain) was profiled in a study of cytomegalovirus exposure and HLA in healthy donors. The CDR3 covers 14 residues. Looked up from germline, CDR1 is SGHRS and CDR2 is YFSETQ. The V and J ends lost 0 bases and 5 bases respectively, with 11 bases between them. Both 60 Vbeta primers and 13 Jbeta primers went into the PCR. Using immunoSEQ multiplex PCR, the repertoire was profiled, and TCRdb retains in-frame clones only, with some absent. The repertoire holds 200,000 to 300,000 clones, with approximately 80% as singletons. Material: PBMCs. The chain carries TRBV5-1 and TRBJ2-5; D is perhaps TRBD1 (6 bases). The clonotype comes from a woman aged 55 to 70 in good health and CMV-seropositive. The CDR3, as DNA: TGCGCCAGCAGCTTGGTGGGGGCTCGGGAGACCCAGTACTTC. It specifies CASSLVGARETQYF.